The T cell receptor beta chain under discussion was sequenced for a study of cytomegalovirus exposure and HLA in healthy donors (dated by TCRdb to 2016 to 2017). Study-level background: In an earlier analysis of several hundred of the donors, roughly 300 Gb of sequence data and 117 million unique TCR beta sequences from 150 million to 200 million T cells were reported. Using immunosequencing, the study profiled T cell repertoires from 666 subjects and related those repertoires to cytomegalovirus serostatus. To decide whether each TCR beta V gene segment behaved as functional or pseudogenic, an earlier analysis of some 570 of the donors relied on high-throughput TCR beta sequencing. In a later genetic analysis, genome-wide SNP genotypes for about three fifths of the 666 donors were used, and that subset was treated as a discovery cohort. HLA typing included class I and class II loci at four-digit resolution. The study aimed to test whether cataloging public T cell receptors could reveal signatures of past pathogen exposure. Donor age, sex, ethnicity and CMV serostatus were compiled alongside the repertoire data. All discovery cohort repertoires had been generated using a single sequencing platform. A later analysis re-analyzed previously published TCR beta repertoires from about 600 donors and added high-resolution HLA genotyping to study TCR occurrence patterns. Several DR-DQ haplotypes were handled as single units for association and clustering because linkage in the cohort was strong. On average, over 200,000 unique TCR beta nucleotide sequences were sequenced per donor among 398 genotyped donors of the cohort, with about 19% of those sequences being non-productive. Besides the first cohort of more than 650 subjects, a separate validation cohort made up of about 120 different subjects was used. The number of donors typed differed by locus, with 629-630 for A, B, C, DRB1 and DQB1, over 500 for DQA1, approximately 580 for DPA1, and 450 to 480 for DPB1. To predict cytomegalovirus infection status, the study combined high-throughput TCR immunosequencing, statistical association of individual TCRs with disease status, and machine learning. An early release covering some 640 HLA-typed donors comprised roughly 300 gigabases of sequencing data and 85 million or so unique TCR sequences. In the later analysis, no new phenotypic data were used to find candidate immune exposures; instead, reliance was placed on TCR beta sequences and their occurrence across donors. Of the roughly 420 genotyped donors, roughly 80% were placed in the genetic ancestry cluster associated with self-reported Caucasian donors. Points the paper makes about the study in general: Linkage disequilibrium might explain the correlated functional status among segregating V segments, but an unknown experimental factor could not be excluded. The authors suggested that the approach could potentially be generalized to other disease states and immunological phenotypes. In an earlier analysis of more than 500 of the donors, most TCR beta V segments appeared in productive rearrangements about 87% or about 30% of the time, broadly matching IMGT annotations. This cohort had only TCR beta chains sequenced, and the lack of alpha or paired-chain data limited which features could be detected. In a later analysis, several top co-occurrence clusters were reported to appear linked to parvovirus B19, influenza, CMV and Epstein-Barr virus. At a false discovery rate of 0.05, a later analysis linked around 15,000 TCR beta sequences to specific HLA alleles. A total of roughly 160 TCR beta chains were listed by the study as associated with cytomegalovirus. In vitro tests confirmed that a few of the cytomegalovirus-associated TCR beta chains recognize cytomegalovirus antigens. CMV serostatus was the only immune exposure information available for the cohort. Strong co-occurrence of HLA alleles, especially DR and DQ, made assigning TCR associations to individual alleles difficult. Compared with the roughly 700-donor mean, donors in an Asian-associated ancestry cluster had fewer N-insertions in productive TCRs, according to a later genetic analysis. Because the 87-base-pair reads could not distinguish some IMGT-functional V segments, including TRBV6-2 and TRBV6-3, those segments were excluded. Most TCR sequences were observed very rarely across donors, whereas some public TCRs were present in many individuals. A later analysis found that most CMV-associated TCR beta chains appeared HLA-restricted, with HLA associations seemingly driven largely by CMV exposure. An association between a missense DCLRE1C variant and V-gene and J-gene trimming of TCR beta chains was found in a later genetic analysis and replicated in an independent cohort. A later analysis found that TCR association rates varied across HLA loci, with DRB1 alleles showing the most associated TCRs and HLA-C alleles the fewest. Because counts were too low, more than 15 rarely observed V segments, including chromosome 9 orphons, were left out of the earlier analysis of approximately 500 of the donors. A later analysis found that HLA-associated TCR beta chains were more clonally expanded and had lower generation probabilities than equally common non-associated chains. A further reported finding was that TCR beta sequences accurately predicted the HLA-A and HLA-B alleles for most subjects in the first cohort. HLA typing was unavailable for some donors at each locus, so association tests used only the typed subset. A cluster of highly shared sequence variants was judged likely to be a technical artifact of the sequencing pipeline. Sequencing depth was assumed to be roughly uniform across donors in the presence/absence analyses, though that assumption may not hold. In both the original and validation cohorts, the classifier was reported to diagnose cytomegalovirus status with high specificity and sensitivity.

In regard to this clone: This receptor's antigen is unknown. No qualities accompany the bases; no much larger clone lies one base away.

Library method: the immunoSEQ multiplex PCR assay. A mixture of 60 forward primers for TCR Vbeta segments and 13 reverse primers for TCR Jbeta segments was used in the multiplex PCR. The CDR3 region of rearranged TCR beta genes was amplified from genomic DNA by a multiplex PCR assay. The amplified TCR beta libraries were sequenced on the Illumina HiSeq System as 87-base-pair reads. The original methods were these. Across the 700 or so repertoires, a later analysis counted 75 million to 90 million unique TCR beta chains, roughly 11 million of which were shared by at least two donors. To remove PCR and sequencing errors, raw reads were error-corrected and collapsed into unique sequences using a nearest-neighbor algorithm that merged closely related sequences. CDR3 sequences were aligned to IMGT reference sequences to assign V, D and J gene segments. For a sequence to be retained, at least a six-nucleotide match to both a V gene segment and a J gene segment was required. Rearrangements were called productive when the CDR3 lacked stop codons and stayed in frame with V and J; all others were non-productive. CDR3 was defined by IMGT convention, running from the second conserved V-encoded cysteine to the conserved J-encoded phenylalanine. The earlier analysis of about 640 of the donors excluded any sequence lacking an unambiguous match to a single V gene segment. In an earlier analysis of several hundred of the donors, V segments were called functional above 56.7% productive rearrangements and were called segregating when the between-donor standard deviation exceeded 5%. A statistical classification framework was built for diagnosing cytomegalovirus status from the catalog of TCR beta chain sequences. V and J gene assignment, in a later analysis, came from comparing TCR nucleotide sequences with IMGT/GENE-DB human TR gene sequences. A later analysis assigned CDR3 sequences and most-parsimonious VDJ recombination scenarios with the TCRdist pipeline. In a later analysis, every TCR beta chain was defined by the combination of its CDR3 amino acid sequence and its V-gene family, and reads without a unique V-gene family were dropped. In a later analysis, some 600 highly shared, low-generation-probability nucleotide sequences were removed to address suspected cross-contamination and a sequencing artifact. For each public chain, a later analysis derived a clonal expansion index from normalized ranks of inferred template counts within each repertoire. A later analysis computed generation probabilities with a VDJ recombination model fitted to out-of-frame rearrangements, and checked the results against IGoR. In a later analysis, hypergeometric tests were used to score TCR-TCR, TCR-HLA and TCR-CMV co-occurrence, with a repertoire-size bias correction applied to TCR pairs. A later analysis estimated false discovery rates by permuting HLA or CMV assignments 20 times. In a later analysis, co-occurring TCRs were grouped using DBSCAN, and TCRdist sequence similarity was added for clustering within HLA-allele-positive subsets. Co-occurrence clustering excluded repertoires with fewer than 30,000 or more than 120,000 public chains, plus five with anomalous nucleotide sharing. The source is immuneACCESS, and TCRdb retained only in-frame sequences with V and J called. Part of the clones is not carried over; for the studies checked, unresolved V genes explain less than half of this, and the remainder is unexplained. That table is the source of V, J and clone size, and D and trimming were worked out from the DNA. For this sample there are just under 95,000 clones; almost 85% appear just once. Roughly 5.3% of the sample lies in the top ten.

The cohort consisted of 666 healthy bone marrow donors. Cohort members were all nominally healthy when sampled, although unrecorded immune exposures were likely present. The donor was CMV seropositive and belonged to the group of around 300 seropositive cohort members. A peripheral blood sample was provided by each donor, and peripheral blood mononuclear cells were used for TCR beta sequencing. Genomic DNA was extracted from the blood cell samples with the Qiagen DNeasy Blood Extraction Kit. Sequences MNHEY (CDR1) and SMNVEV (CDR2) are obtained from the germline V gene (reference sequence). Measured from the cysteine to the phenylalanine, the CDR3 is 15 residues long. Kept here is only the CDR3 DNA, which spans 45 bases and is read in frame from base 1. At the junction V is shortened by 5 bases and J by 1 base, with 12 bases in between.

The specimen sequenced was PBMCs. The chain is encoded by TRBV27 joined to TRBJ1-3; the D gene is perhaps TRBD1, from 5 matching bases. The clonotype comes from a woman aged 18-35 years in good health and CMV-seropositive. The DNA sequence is TGTGCCAGCAGTCCCAGGGTTTTGTCTGGAAACACCATATATTTT. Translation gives CASSPRVLSGNTIYF.